This T cell receptor beta chain was identified during a study of T cell repertoires in aging, cancer and after chemotherapy. In the study overall: Repeat sampling of healthy donors over several months to years showed clear clonal overlap.

Broader study findings: Healthy donors lost TCR diversity with age mainly through richness, cancer patients through richness and evenness. Age-matched healthy donors had significantly more diverse, less clonal blood TCR repertoires than untreated cancer patients. No conclusions about immunological memory after chemotherapy can be drawn from the repertoire data.

TCR beta rearrangements were amplified from peripheral blood genomic DNA. In regard to this clonotype: Its antigen is currently unknown.

A mixed TRB-A/B primer pool amplified rearranged TRB by multiplex touch-down PCR. TCRdb processed the multiplex PCR reads anew with MiXCR; each CDR3 protein has one entry. Of approximately 6,100 distinct CDR3 sequences listed, approximately 38% were seen once; the top ten hold roughly 48%. The sequenced material came from blood. This receptor was obtained from a human donor in good health.

Here the CDR3 DNA reads TGCAGCGCCACCCCCCCGGGGGGTAACACTGAAGCTTTCTTT. It encodes CSATPPGGNTEAFF. The chain uses TRBV29-1 and TRBJ1-1; maybe TRBD1 (5 bases). The germline V and J ends were trimmed by 7 bases and 2 bases, with 17 bases remaining between them. The CDR3 loop spans 14 amino acids. Germline V lookup: CDR1 SQVTM, CDR2 ANQGSEA.